The 19 T cell receptor beta chains in this list originate from one sample, sequenced in a study of beta chain features in type 1 diabetes. Investigators reverse transcribed all isolated RNA, so they sequenced expressed TCRB transcripts. Here immunoSEQ multiplex PCR was the method, and the copy in TCRdb shows in-frame clones only, minus some. The data hold 200,000 to 250,000 clones, with roughly 9.6% observed a single time. Specimen: naive CD4+ T cells from blood. These receptors were obtained from a woman between 18 and 29 years old in good health.

The chain is built from TRBV5-4 and TRBJ2-6; D possibly corresponds to TRBD1 (6 bases). Trimming took off 7 bases at V and 2 bases at J, with 13 bases between the two ends. There are 15 residues in the CDR3. Germline CDR1 reads SGHNT; CDR2 reads YYREEE (reference sequence). DNA of the CDR3: TGTGCCAGCGGAGACCACAGGGCTGGGGCCAACGTCCTGACTTTC. Amino acid sequence: CASGDHRAGANVLTF.

The V and J genes are TRBV5-1 and TRBJ2-5, with 8 bases matching TRBD2. J was trimmed by 2 bases and V by 4 bases; bases with no gene match: 7. From germline, CDR1 is SGHRS and CDR2 YFSETQ. CDR3 size: 15 residues. DNA for the CDR3: TGCGCCAGCAGCCTCCGCGGGGGGCCTCAAGAGACCCAGTACTTC. Residues: CASSLRGGPQETQYF. Supplemented by reference TRBV5-1 and TRBJ2-5, the full variable domain reads KAGVTQTPRYLIKTRGQQVTLSCSPISGHRSVSWYQQTPGQGLQFLFEYFSETQRNKGNFPGRFSGRQFSNSRSEMNVSTLELGDSALYLCASSLRGGPQETQYFGPGTRLLVL.

In its sample, this clone was seen a few times. V and J are TRBV30 and TRBJ2-7, with 7 positions matching TRBD1. The CDR3 length is 15 residues. The V gene end was trimmed by 4 bases and the J gene end by 4 bases; junction bases not matched to a gene: 13. Looked up from germline, CDR1 is GTSNPN and CDR2 is SVGIG (reference sequence). The CDR3 DNA is TGTGCCTGGAAAGTAAACAGGGGCGAGACTTACGAGCAGTACTTC. It translates to CAWKVNRGETYEQYF.

This clone was seen only a few times. This chain joins TRBV7-9 and TRBJ1-1; D unresolved. Germline V gives CDR1 SEHNR, CDR2 FQNEAQ (reference sequence). V was trimmed by 2 bases and J by 3 bases, leaving 7 bases between them. The CDR3 runs to 13 residues. The CDR3: CASSLQEDTEAFF. The CDR3 region has the DNA TGTGCCAGCAGCTTACAAGAGGACACTGAAGCTTTCTTT.

The chain recombines TRBV7-2 with TRBJ1-2, with 12 bases matching TRBD1. The trim removed 5 bases at V and 5 bases at J, leaving 6 bases unmatched. The CDR3 contains 15 residues. The germline gives CDR1 SGHTA, CDR2 FQGNSA. DNA for the CDR3: TGTGCCAGCAGCCCCGGGACAGGGGGCGGGTATGGCTACACCTTC. Encoded protein: CASSPGTGGGYGYTF.

This clone was detected a few times. The chain combines TRBV11-2 with TRBJ1-2, with D perhaps TRBD1 (5 bases). Per the germline V gene, CDR1 is SGHAT and CDR2 is FQNNGV. This CDR3 spans 15 amino acids. Between the trimmed V and J ends, which lost 4 bases and 7 bases, there was a span of 19 bases. CDR3 DNA: TGTGCCAGCAGCTCGACCCTACAGGATCGAAGTGGCTACACCTTC. As protein: CASSSTLQDRSGYTF. Variable domain in full (rest from reference TRBV11-2 and TRBJ1-2): EAGVAQSPRYKIIEKRQSVAFWCNPISGHATLYWYQQILGQGPKLLIQFQNNGVVDDSQLPKDRFSAERLKGVDSTLKIQPAKLEDSAVYLCASSSTLQDRSGYTFGSGTRLTVV.

The chain joins TRBV19 to TRBJ1-1, with 9 bases matching TRBD1. The CDR3 totals 14 residues. CDR1 is LNHDA, CDR2 SQIVND, per germline (reference sequence). V was clipped by 5 bases and J by 3 bases; unmatched bases: 4. CDR3 coding DNA: TGTGCCAGTAGTCCCAGGACAGGGGACACTGAAGCTTTCTTT. It encodes CASSPRTGDTEAFF.

This clone was seen more than once but under ten times. The chain couples TRBV6-1 to TRBJ2-7, with unresolved D. This CDR3 has 16 amino acids. The V end was cut by 0 bases, the J end by 0 bases, with 12 bases between. The germline V gene encodes CDR1 MNHNS and CDR2 SASEGT. The CDR3 loop is CASSEAQMRLSYEQYF. The CDR3 nucleotides are TGTGCCAGCAGTGAAGCGCAGATGAGGCTCTCCTACGAGCAGTACTTC.

This sequence joins TRBV9 and TRBJ2-7; 12 bases are a match to TRBD1. The CDR3 runs to 16 residues. J was trimmed by 6 bases and V by 4 bases; bases with no gene match: 11. The germline V gene has CDR1 SGDLS and CDR2 YYNGEE. CDR3 loop: CASSPAGGQGALEQYF. The CDR3 DNA reads as TGTGCCAGCAGCCCCGCCGGGGGACAGGGGGCCCTCGAGCAGTACTTC.

This clone was counted between two and nine times. The chain carries TRBV9 and TRBJ2-1; 8 bases are a match to TRBD2. This CDR3 contains 17 residues. Losses at the gene ends were 0 bases for V and 1 base for J; bases not matched to a gene: 6. Per the germline V gene, CDR1 is SGDLS and CDR2 is YYNGEE. CDR3 amino acids: CASSVERGSLSYNEQFF. CDR3 bases: TGTGCCAGCAGCGTAGAGCGGGGGTCCCTTTCCTACAATGAGCAGTTCTTC.

This clone was detected only a few times. This rearrangement joins TRBV19 to TRBJ2-7, with 8 bases lining up with TRBD2. CDR3 length: 15 residues. Trimming took 5 bases from V and 0 from J; bases not matched to a gene: 6. Germline V gene sequence: CDR1 LNHDA, CDR2 SQIVND (reference sequence). The CDR3 DNA sequence: TGTGCCAGTAGTGTTAGCGGGATAGGCTCCTACGAGCAGTACTTC. This translates into CASSVSGIGSYEQYF. The variable domain in full, with the rest retrieved from reference TRBV19 and TRBJ2-7, is DGGITQSPKYLFRKEGQNVTLSCEQNLNHDAMYWYRQDPGQGLRLIYYSQIVNDFQKGDIAEGYSVSREKKESFPLTVTSAQKNPTAFYLCASSVSGIGSYEQYFGPGTRLTVT.

On this clone: The sample contains more than one DNA sequence encoding this CDR3. The chain is built from TRBV7-2 and TRBJ1-5; 7 bases are a match to TRBD1. Germline CDR1 is SGHTA and CDR2 is FQGNSA. V trimming: 3 bases; J trimming: 7 bases; junction bases outside the gene matches: 3. The CDR3 length is 13 residues. The CDR3 DNA sequence: TGTGCCAGCAGCTTCGACAGGGACCAGCCCCAGCATTTT. It specifies CASSFDRDQPQHF.

The table lists this clone with a few counts. The chain couples TRBV5-1 to TRBJ2-5; 7 positions match TRBD1. TRBJ2-7 matches the DNA end more closely, so the J call is doubtful. The CDR3 has 16 amino acids. Germline CDR1 and CDR2: SGHRS and YFSETQ. CDR3 loop: CASSLGMDRTTYEQYF. As DNA, the CDR3 is TGCGCCAGCAGCTTGGGTATGGACAGGACCACCTACGAGCAGTACTTC.

This clone showed up many times. The CDR3 sequence is CASIGTVDSGANVLTF. In nucleotides, the CDR3 is TGTGCCAGCATAGGGACAGTCGACTCTGGGGCCAACGTCCTGACTTTC. The J gene is TRBJ2-6, the V gene TRBV21-1; the table calls TRBD1, which could not be checked here. TRBV21-1 is deemed a pseudogene. This CDR3 spans 16 amino acids.

For the CDR3, the DNA is TGTGCCAGCAAATCAAGCTTAGCGGGAGACTACGAGCAGTACTTC. It codes for CASKSSLAGDYEQYF. The chain links TRBV7-9 to TRBJ2-5; 9 bases agree with TRBD2. TRBJ2-7 matches the DNA end more closely, so the J call is doubtful. In germline, CDR1 is SEHNR, CDR2 FQNEAQ (reference sequence). This CDR3 has 15 amino acids.

The CDR3 sequence: CSVVGPAGPDTQYF. CDR3 DNA sequence: TGCAGCGTTGTCGGGCCCGCGGGGCCAGATACGCAGTATTTT. The rearrangement joins TRBV29-1 to TRBJ2-3; TRBD2 might be the D (6 bases). Between the trimmed V and J ends, which lost 4 bases and 4 bases, there was a span of 15 bases. Germline V CDR1 and CDR2: SQVTM, ANQGSEA. The CDR3 loop spans 14 amino acids.

V usage is TRBV28 and J usage is TRBJ1-5; unclear D gene. The germline CDR1 and CDR2 sequences are MDHEN and SYDVKM. V was pared by 5 bases and J by 4 bases, with 9 bases between. This CDR3 spans 13 amino acids. In nucleotides, the CDR3 is TGTGCCAGCAGTACGAGGGCTAATCAGCCCCAGCATTTT. Translating it yields CASSTRANQPQHF.

The chain employs TRBV6-1 and TRBJ1-5; no reliable D call. Germline V CDR1 and CDR2: MNHNS, SASEGT. V was cut by 7 bases and J by 9 bases, with 10 bases left in between. The CDR3 loop spans 11 amino acids. The CDR3 loop is CASNDGRPQHF. CDR3 coding DNA: TGTGCCAGCAATGATGGCAGGCCCCAGCATTTT.

This clone was seen many times. The chain employs TRBV7-3 and TRBJ2-3; unclear D gene. Germline V gives CDR1 SGHTA, CDR2 FQGTGA. CDR3 size: 13 residues. V dropped 2 bases and J dropped 0 bases, with 3 bases sitting between them. The CDR3 DNA is TGTGCCAGCAGCTTACTCAGCACAGATACGCAGTATTTT. Protein sequence: CASSLLSTDTQYF.